This TCR beta chain was sequenced during a study of cytomegalovirus exposure and HLA in healthy donors. Study-wide context: Drawn from HLA-typed donors, tens of millions of unique TCRs were held in an early data release. Whole-study findings and limits: CMV serostatus was the sole immune exposure data available.

This PCR relied on a set of 60 Vbeta primers and 13 Jbeta primers. Using immunoSEQ multiplex PCR, the repertoire was profiled, and TCRdb retains in-frame clones only, with some absent. This sample carries about 130,000 clones, under 85% of them seen once, and the ten largest clones take about 13%. This clone was counted only a few times. Antigen: not known. The TCR comes from a woman in her 40s in good health and CMV-seropositive. The sequenced material came from PBMCs.

The CDR3 sequence: CASSPQVVGGELFF. The CDR3 region has the DNA TGTGCCAGCAGCCCCCAGGTTGTTGGCGGGGAGCTGTTTTTT. The rearrangement uses TRBV7-3 and TRBJ2-2; no firm D call. CDR1 is SGHTA and CDR2 is FQGTGA in the germline V gene. The CDR3 contains 14 residues. Between the trimmed V and J ends, which lost 5 bases and 7 bases, there was a span of 14 bases. Based on the CDR3 plus reference TRBV7-3 and TRBJ2-2, the full variable domain is GAGVSQTPSNKVTEKGKYVELRCDPISGHTALYWYRQSLGQGPEFLIYFQGTGAADDSGLPNDRFFAVRPEGSVSTLKIQRTERGDSAVYLCASSPQVVGGELFFGEGSRLTVL.